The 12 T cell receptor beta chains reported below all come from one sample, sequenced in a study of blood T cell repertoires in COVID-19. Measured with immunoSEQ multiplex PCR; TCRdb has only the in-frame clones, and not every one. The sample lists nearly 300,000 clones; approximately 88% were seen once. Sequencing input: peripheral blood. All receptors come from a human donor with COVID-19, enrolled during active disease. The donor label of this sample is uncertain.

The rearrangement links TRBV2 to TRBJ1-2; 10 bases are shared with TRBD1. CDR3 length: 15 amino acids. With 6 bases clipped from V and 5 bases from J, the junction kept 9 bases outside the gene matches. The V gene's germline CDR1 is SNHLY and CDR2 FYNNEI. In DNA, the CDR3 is TGTGCCAGCAGCGTAGACAGGGGGCGACAGTATGGCTACACCTTC. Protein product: CASSVDRGRQYGYTF.

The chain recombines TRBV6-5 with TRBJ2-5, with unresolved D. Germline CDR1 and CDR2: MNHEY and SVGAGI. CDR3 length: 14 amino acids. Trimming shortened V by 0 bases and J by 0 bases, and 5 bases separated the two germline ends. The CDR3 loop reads CASSYSYHQETQYF. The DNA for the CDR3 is TGTGCCAGCAGTTACTCCTACCACCAAGAGACCCAGTACTTC.

The CDR3 DNA reads as TGTGCCATCAGTGAGTTAGACAGGGGATCGGGAAACACCATATATTTT. It translates to CAISELDRGSGNTIYF. The chain couples TRBV10-3 to TRBJ1-3; 8 bases align to TRBD1. The CDR3 loop spans 16 amino acids. V lost 1 base, J lost 4 bases, and 6 bases stayed unmatched. Germline V gene lookup returns CDR1 ENHRY and CDR2 SYGVKD.

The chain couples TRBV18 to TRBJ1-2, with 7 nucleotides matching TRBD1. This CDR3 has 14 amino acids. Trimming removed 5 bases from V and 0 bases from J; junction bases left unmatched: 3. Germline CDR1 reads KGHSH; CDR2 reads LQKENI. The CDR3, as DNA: TGTGCCAGCTCATCCCAGGGGGCTAACTATGGCTACACCTTC. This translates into CASSSQGANYGYTF.

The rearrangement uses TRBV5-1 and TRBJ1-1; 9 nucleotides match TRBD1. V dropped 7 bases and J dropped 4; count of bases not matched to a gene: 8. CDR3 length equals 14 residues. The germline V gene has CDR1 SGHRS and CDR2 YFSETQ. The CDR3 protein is CASGKQGASTEAFF. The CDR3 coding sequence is TGCGCCAGCGGTAAACAGGGGGCAAGCACTGAAGCTTTCTTT.

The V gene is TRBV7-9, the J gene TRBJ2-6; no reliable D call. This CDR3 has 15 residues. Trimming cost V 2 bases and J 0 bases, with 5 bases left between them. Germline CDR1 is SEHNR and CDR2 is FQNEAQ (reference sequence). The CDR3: CASSLSISGANVLTF. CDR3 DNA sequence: TGTGCCAGCAGCTTAAGCATCTCTGGGGCCAACGTCCTGACTTTC.

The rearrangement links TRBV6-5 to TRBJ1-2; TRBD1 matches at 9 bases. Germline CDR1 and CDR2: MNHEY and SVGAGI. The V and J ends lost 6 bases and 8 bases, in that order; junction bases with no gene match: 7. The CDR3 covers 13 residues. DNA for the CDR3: TGTGCCAGCAGAAGGACACAGGGGGCCGGCTACACCTTC. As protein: CASRRTQGAGYTF.

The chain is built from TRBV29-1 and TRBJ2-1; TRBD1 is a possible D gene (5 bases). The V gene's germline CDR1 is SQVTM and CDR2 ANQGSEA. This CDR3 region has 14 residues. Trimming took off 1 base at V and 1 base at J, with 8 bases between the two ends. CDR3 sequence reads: CSVEAQGSYNEQFF. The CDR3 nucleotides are TGCAGCGTTGAAGCGCAGGGTTCCTACAATGAGCAGTTCTTC.

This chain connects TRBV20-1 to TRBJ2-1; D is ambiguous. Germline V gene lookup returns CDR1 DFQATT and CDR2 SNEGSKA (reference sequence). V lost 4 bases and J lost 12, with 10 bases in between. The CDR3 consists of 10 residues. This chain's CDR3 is CSANDLGQFF. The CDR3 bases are TGCAGTGCTAACGACCTAGGGCAGTTCTTC.

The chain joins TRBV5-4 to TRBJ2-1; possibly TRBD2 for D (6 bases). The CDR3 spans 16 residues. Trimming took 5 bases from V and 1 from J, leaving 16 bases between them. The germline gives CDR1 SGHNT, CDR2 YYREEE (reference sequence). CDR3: CASSLTSLLSYNEQFF. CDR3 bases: TGTGCCAGCAGTTTAACTAGCCTATTGTCCTACAATGAGCAGTTCTTC.

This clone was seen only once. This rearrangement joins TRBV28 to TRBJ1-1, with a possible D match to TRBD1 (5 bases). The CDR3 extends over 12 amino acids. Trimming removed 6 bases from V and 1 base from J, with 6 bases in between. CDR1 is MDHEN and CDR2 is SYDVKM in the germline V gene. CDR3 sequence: CASRGPNTEAFF. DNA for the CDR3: TGTGCCAGCAGGGGGCCGAACACTGAAGCTTTCTTT.

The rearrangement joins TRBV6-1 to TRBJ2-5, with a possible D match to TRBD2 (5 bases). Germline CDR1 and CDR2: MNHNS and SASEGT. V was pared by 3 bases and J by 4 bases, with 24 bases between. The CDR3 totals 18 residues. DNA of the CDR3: TGTGCCAGCAGTGACCTCCCAGGAGGAGCGGAGCAGGCAGAGACCCAGTACTTC. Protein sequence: CASSDLPGGAEQAETQYF.